What follows are 12 T cell receptor beta chains derived from one specimen sequenced in a study of blood T cells in healthy people across ages. PCR was performed a second time for about 7 to 11 cycles using a sample-barcoded 5' primer and a J-beta primer mix. Via MiXCR, TCRdb re-called the 5' RACE reads, giving one row per CDR3 protein. The data show roughly 800,000 distinct CDR3 sequences, under 40% seen once. The sequenced sample was blood. The receptors were sampled from a man between 18 and 29 years old in good health.

There are many counts of this clonotype. V is TRBV29-1 and J is TRBJ1-2, with D perhaps matching TRBD1 (6 bases). The CDR3 contains 11 residues. The V end lost 3 bases, the J end lost 7 bases, and 9 bases lay between the germline ends. Germline V gives CDR1 SQVTM, CDR2 ANQGSEA. The CDR3 DNA reads as TGCAGCGTTGACGGGACAACTGGCTACACCTTC. Protein sequence: CSVDGTTGYTF. Full variable domain (rest looked up from reference TRBV29-1 and TRBJ1-2): SAVISQKPSRDICQRGTSLTIQCQVDSQVTMMFWYRQQPGQSLTLIATANQGSEATYESGFVIDKFPISRPNLTFSTLTVSNMSPEDSSIYLCSVDGTTGYTFGSGTRLTVV.

This chain joins TRBV6-5 and TRBJ2-3; D tentatively fits TRBD1 or TRBD2 (5 bases each). CDR1 is MNHEY and CDR2 is SVGAGI in the germline V gene. The CDR3 sequence is 11 residues long. This chain's CDR3 is CTTGPTDTQYF. Written as DNA, the CDR3 is TGTACCACGGGACCTACAGATACGCAGTATTTT.

The table lists this clonotype with a few counts. The chain links TRBV6-1 to TRBJ2-7; no clear D gene. The V gene's germline CDR1 is MNHNS and CDR2 SASEGT. There are 13 residues in the CDR3. Trimming pared 4 bases from V and 3 bases from J, leaving 10 bases between. As DNA, the CDR3 is TGTGCCAGCAGTGCGAGCGACTTCTACGAGCAGTACTTC. Amino acids: CASSASDFYEQYF.

The chain has TRBV5-1 and TRBJ1-1; 9 bases agree with TRBD1. CDR1 is SGHRS, CDR2 YFSETQ, per germline. V shed 4 bases and J 5 bases; nucleotides not matched to a gene: 12. The CDR3 consists of 16 residues. As DNA, the CDR3 is TGCGCCAGCAGCCCTGGGAGGGGACAGGGCTGGACTGAAGCTTTCTTT. The encoded protein is CASSPGRGQGWTEAFF.

The sample holds one count of this clonotype. The V call is TRBV4-1, the J call TRBJ1-4; 8 bases fit TRBD1. V was clipped by 4 bases and J by 3 bases; unmatched bases: 7. The CDR3 consists of 16 residues. Germline CDR1 reads MGHRA; CDR2 reads YSYEKL. CDR3: CASSLRPGGPNEKLFF. The CDR3 nucleotides read TGCGCCAGCAGCCTACGCCCAGGGGGCCCTAATGAAAAACTGTTTTTT.

V and J are TRBV2 and TRBJ1-4; D gene ambiguous. The CDR3 runs 14 residues. Trimming removed 2 bases from V and 6 bases from J, with 10 bases in between. Germline CDR1 and CDR2: SNHLY and FYNNEI. The CDR3 is CASSEWVPDEKLFF. In DNA, the CDR3 is TGTGCCAGCAGTGAATGGGTCCCAGATGAAAAACTGTTTTTT.

This clonotype came up a few times. The chain links TRBV20-1 to TRBJ2-7; 9 positions agree with TRBD1. J lost 3 bases, V lost 3 bases, and 6 bases had no gene match. The CDR3 spans 14 residues. The germline V gene has CDR1 DFQATT and CDR2 SNEGSKA (reference sequence). The CDR3: CSARGQGNNYEQYF. CDR3 coding DNA: TGCAGTGCTAGGGGACAGGGTAACAACTACGAGCAGTACTTC.

This rearrangement joins TRBV3-1 to TRBJ2-7; TRBD2 aligns across 12 bases. Germline loops: CDR1 LGHDT, CDR2 YNNKEL (reference sequence). CDR3 length: 19 amino acids. Germline trimming cut 4 bases from V and 7 bases from J; bases unmatched to any gene: 20. CDR3 sequence reads: CASSPSGLAGMSSYNEQYF. For the CDR3, the DNA is TGTGCCAGCAGCCCCTCCGGACTAGCGGGGATGAGCTCCTACAATGAGCAGTACTTC.

This chain joins TRBV10-3 and TRBJ2-2; 7 bases fit TRBD2. CDR3 length equals 15 residues. CDR1 and CDR2 (germline): ENHRY, SYGVKD. V lost 3 bases and J lost 2; bases outside the gene matches: 3. The CDR3: CAISDGLDNTGELFF. For the CDR3, the DNA is TGTGCCATCAGTGACGGACTAGATAACACCGGGGAGCTGTTTTTT.

The J gene is TRBJ1-1, the V gene TRBV7-2, with D perhaps matching TRBD1 (5 bases). Trimming took off 0 bases at V and 8 bases at J, with 13 bases between the two ends. Per germline, CDR1 SGHTA and CDR2 FQGNSA. The CDR3 covers 14 residues. The CDR3 DNA is TGTGCCAGCAGCTTAGCGCCGGGGCTCAGAGAAGCTTTCTTT. Its translation is CASSLAPGLREAFF.

Notes on this clonotype: A much more abundant neighbour one base away suggests this may be a read error. The V and J genes are TRBV7-3 and TRBJ2-3; TRBD2 aligns across 8 bases. Germline CDR1 reads SGHTA; CDR2 reads FQGTGA. The CDR3 extends over 16 amino acids. V shed 5 bases, J shed 0 bases, and the junction held 7 bases outside the gene matches. The CDR3 spells CASSLNLAGSTDTQYF. As DNA, the CDR3 is TGTGCCAGCAGCCTCAATCTAGCGGGTAGCACAGATACGCAGTATTTT.

The chain joins TRBV20-1 to TRBJ2-5; D might be TRBD2 (5 bases). The CDR3 runs to 13 residues. The germline V and J ends were trimmed by 6 bases and 5 bases, with 16 bases remaining between them. Germline-derived CDR1 and CDR2 are DFQATT and SNEGSKA (reference sequence). CDR3 DNA sequence: TGCAGTGCACAGCCCCCGGGGTCGGAGACCCAGTACTTC. It specifies CSAQPPGSETQYF.